This T cell receptor (beta chain) was recorded in a study of T cell responses to AZD1222 COVID-19 vaccine (dated by TCRdb to the early 2020s). About the study as a whole: TCR sequencing was performed for 230 to 250 trial participants, of whom 207 were given two doses of AZD1222 and some 26 were given two doses of MenACWY control vaccine. Trial participants were enrolled into age subgroups of 18-55, 56-69 and 70-plus years, which contained about 150, 27 and 61 TCR-sequenced participants, respectively.

As to this clone: Its specific antigen is unknown. No base-level quality is on record; no much larger clone is a single base apart.

Broad study findings and their caveats: No day 14 peak-response samples were available, so repertoires were characterized only after the peak T cell response. Participants were mostly white British and included more females than males, and it was suggested by the authors that clonal diversity may have been underestimated. Vaccine-associated CD4 TCRs spanned the whole spike protein, with dominant responses in regions 160-218 and 743-854. In the small 56-69-year group, the increase in depth fell short of significance, most likely because of low power. Conclusions about previously exposed vaccinees are limited, since just five to seven AZD1222 recipients were seropositive for SARS-CoV-2 at baseline. Spike-specific TCR breadth and depth rose significantly after two AZD1222 doses compared with day 0 and with MenACWY recipients. Reportedly, close to half of the unique spike-specific TCRs recognized epitopes lying outside the regions that are mutated in the B.1.351 and B.1.1.7 variants.

From the cysteine up to the phenylalanine, the CDR3 has a length of 13 residues. The sequence is cut down to CDR3 DNA, 39 bases in frame from base 1. From a lookup of the germline V gene (reference sequence), CDR1 and CDR2 are WNHNN and SYGVQD. V lost 2 bases and J lost 2 bases; the stretch between them is 6 bases long. The CDR3 regions of human TCRbeta chains were analyzed by immunosequencing. As for how the authors treated the data: Repertoire TCRs were matched against a reference library of SARS-CoV-2-specific TCRs generated with the MIRA antigen-specificity platform. Breadth meant the fraction of unique TCRs that were SARS-CoV-2-associated, whereas depth meant the fraction of total T cells that were SARS-CoV-2-associated. Using the MIRA data, every spike-specific TCR was mapped to the spike region that the TCR reacted to and assigned to either a CD4 or a CD8 class. Log10-transformed breadth and depth values were compared by one-way ANOVA with Sidak's multiple comparisons tests. TCRdb stores this immuneACCESS table with in-frame sequences only. Part of the clones is absent; in the studies checked, under half of the shortfall reflects unresolved V genes, and no reason is known for the rest. V, J and clone size were drawn from that table, and D and trimming were deduced from the DNA. The sample table lists under 150,000 clones, roughly 90% of them with a count of one. The ten top clones hold about 1.5% of the sample.

The sample's time point label is to be understood as: about 28 days (+/-7) after the second vaccine dose. AZD1222 recipients given second doses at about 4 weeks or at about 12 weeks were pooled, since spike-specific TCR depth and breadth were not found to differ between the two schedules. Vaccinee samples came from UK trials COV001 and COV002, including a single-blind randomized controlled phase 2/3 trial of AZD1222 (ChAdOx1 nCoV-19) in healthy adults. Trial participant PBMC samples were collected at day 0 and day 28 after the second dose for TCRbeta chain sequencing. The rearranged segments are TRBV10-1 and TRBJ1-2; tentative D gene TRBD1, with 5 bases matching. The material sequenced was peripheral blood, taken 28 days after the second AZD1222 dose. The TCR was taken from an adult who received the AZD1222 COVID-19 vaccine. CDR3 sequence: CASSEGTNYGYTF. The sequence in DNA is TGCGCCAGCAGTGAGGGGACCAACTATGGCTACACCTTC.